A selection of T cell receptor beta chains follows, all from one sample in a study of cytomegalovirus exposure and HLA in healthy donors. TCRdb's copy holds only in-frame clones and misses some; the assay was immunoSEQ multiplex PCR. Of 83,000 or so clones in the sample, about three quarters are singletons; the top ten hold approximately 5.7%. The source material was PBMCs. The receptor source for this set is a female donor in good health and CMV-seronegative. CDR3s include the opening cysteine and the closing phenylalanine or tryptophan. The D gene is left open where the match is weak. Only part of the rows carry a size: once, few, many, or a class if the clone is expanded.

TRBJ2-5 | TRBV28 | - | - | CASSFVGVGETQYF | TGTGCCAGCAGTTTTGTGGGAGTAGGCGAGACCCAGTACTTC
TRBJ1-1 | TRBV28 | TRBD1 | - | CASRRDRGNTEAFF | TGTGCCAGCAGACGCGACAGGGGGAACACTGAAGCTTTCTTT
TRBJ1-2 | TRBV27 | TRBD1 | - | CASSLQLPGQGADGYTF | TGTGCCAGCAGTTTACAACTTCCGGGACAGGGGGCGGATGGCTACACCTTC
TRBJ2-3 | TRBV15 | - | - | CATSREAQDTQYF | TGTGCCACCAGCAGAGAGGCCCAAGATACGCAGTATTTT
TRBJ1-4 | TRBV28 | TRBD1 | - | CASSFADRVNEKLFF | TGTGCCAGCAGTTTCGCGGACAGGGTTAATGAAAAACTGTTTTTT
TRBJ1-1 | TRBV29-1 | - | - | CSVVRGEGNTEAFF | TGCAGCGTTGTCAGGGGCGAGGGGAACACTGAAGCTTTCTTT
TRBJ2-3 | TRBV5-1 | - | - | CASSFVGSGYSDTQYF | TGCGCCAGCAGCTTTGTGGGCTCAGGGTATTCAGATACGCAGTATTTT
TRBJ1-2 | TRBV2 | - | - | CASSEQGLNYGYTF | TGTGCCAGCAGCGAACAGGGCCTCAACTATGGCTACACCTTC
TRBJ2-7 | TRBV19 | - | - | CASSPSGASSYEQYF | TGTGCCAGTAGCCCCTCAGGGGCAAGCTCCTACGAGCAGTACTTC
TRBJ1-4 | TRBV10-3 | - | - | CAISESSPGQPNEKLFF | TGTGCCATCAGTGAGTCGTCCCCCGGACAGCCTAATGAAAAACTGTTTTTT
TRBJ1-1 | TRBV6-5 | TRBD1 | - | CASTMDRVNTEAFF | TGTGCCAGCACCATGGACAGGGTGAACACTGAAGCTTTCTTT
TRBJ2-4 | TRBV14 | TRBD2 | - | CASSQGGSPLIQYF | TGTGCCAGCAGCCAAGGCGGGAGCCCCCTCATTCAGTACTTC
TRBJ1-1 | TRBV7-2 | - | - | CASSRSLLNTEAFF | TGTGCCAGCAGCCGCTCCTTACTTAACACTGAAGCTTTCTTT
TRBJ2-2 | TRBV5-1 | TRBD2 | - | CASSSTSGRVTGELFF | TGCGCCAGCAGCTCCACTAGCGGGAGGGTCACCGGGGAGCTGTTTTTT
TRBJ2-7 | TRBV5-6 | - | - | CASSPRPGWNEQYF | TGTGCCAGCAGCCCCCGGCCCGGGTGGAACGAGCAGTACTTC
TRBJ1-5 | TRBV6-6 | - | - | CASSYSNTGIQPQHF | TGTGCCAGCAGTTACTCGAATACAGGAATTCAGCCCCAGCATTTT
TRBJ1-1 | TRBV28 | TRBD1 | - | CASSLPPQGFAEAFF | TGTGCCAGCAGTTTACCCCCACAGGGGTTCGCTGAAGCTTTCTTT
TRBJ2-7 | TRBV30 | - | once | CAWNTRGRVSYEQYF | TGTGCCTGGAATACCAGGGGAAGGGTATCCTACGAGCAGTACTTC
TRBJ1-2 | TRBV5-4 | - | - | CASSLAAGAQGYGYTF | TGTGCCAGCAGCTTGGCCGCAGGGGCGCAGGGCTATGGCTACACCTTC
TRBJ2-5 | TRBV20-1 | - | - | CSGGHQETQYF | TGCAGTGGAGGCCACCAAGAGACCCAGTACTTC
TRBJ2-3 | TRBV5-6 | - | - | CASSLVRLPSTDTQYF | TGTGCCAGCAGCTTGGTGCGACTGCCTAGCACAGATACGCAGTATTTT
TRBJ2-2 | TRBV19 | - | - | CASSIPGSLTGELFF | TGTGCCAGTAGTATTCCCGGGAGCCTCACCGGGGAGCTGTTTTTT